The clone carrying this TCR beta chain was observed once. The antigen is undetermined. RNA was isolated and reverse transcribed to cDNA, the sequencing template. Libraries were prepared by immunoSEQ multiplex PCR; TCRdb keeps only in-frame clonotypes and omits some of them. The top ten clones hold roughly 15% of a sample with some 200,000 clones, about 60% of them seen once. This entry comes from a study of CD8+ T cells in alopecia areata. General study results and limits: Affected scalp, especially in alopecia totalis/universalis, had a higher clonality than normal scalp did.

The germline V and J ends were trimmed by 3 bases and 6 bases, with 15 bases remaining between them. The CDR3 loop spans 15 amino acids. The germline gives CDR1 SGHAT, CDR2 FQNNGV. Sequenced here: CD4+ T cells sorted from blood, sampled at week 0. The rearrangement joins TRBV11-2 to TRBJ2-1; D possibly corresponds to TRBD2 (6 bases). This TCR was sampled from a human donor with alopecia areata. The CDR3 coding sequence is TGTGCCAGCAGCTTTACGGGACTCGGCTTCAATGAGCAGTTCTTC. The encoded protein is CASSFTGLGFNEQFF. The variable domain in full, completed from reference TRBV11-2 and TRBJ2-1, reads EAGVAQSPRYKIIEKRQSVAFWCNPISGHATLYWYQQILGQGPKLLIQFQNNGVVDDSQLPKDRFSAERLKGVDSTLKIQPAKLEDSAVYLCASSFTGLGFNEQFFGPGTRLTVL.